The clone carrying this T cell receptor (beta chain) was counted between two and nine times. Its antigen is unidentified. The CDR3 length is 14 residues. Germline values: CDR1 SGHAT, CDR2 FQNNGV. Trimming pared 3 bases from V and 8 bases from J, leaving 11 bases between. This record belongs to a study of shared clonotypes between healthy human individuals. Study results and limitations: Clonotype sharing across donors was expected to vary with sequencing depth.

How the authors handled the data: For the immunoSEQ data, sequences were junction-only without quality scores, so filtering differed. Sequencing used immunoSEQ multiplex PCR; TCRdb keeps in-frame clones, though not all of them. Clone size and V and J calls were adopted from that table, with D and trimming inferred from the DNA. Altogether about a million clones are present, approximately 72% being singletons, with the ten largest covering approximately 1.3%. The V and J genes are TRBV11-2 and TRBJ1-6; D remains ambiguous. The clonotype comes from a man aged 18 to 35 in good health. Sequences were obtained from memory CD4+ T cells sorted from blood. Subset specified: CD45RA-negative fraction. The CDR3: CASSFVASHSPLHF. The CDR3 bases are TGTGCCAGCAGCTTCGTAGCGTCCCATTCACCCCTCCACTTT.